Each of the 19 T cell receptor beta chains below was sequenced from the same sample in a study of T-cell memory formation after mild COVID-19. Each CDR3 protein is one row after TCRdb ran MiXCR on the 5' RACE reads. This sample has approximately 290,000 distinct CDR3 sequences, with about a sixth found just once. Material: PBMCs or a T cell subset sorted from them (not recorded which). All receptors derive from a man aged 18-30 years who had mild COVID-19 (a few samples of this study predate the infection). Cell type and time point are not known.

The chain links TRBV29-1 to TRBJ2-5; D is uncertain. Between the trimmed V and J ends, which lost 1 base and 0 bases, there was a span of 6 bases. The germline CDR1 and CDR2 sequences are SQVTM and ANQGSEA. The length of the CDR3 is 13 residues. The DNA for the CDR3 is TGCAGCGTTGAAGGGGTGAACCAAGAGACCCAGTACTTC. It encodes CSVEGVNQETQYF.

This clonotype was seen only a few times. This chain connects TRBV6-5 to TRBJ1-2, with D maybe TRBD1 (5 bases). The CDR3 is 15 amino acids. CDR1 MNHEY and CDR2 SVGAGI come from the germline V gene. V lost 7 bases and J lost 8, with 23 bases in between. CDR3 loop: CASTLGRTSTRGYTF. The CDR3 coding sequence is TGTGCCAGCACCCTGGGGAGGACATCCACCAGGGGCTACACCTTC.

The V gene is TRBV20-1, the J gene TRBJ2-3; TRBD2 matches at 7 bases. This CDR3 has 16 amino acids. CDR1 and CDR2 (germline): DFQATT, SNEGSKA (reference sequence). With V trimmed by 0 bases and J by 5 bases, 11 bases remained unmatched. Written as DNA, the CDR3 is TGCAGTGCTAGAGATCCCCAAAAACTAGCGCGAGATACGCAGTATTTT. Protein sequence: CSARDPQKLARDTQYF.

This clonotype turned up a few times. The chain is built from TRBV27 and TRBJ2-7; tentatively, D is TRBD1 (6 bases). Germline V lookup: CDR1 MNHEY, CDR2 SMNVEV (reference sequence). This CDR3 spans 11 amino acids. V shed 8 bases and J shed 5 bases, with 10 bases lying between them. The chain's CDR3 is CASSRGNEQYF. The CDR3 bases are TGTGCCAGCTCCAGGGGAAACGAGCAGTACTTC.

At least ten counts were recorded for this clonotype. The chain employs TRBV6-6 and TRBJ1-3; weak D call: TRBD1 (5 bases). Trimming took off 2 bases at V and 3 bases at J, with 5 bases between the two ends. The germline V gene encodes CDR1 MNHNY and CDR2 SVGAGI (reference sequence). This CDR3 spans 13 amino acids. The CDR3 DNA is TGTGCCAGCAGTTACACAGGTGGAAACACCATATATTTT. The encoded protein is CASSYTGGNTIYF.

This clonotype was recorded many times. The V and J genes are TRBV5-1 and TRBJ2-7; the D gene is possibly TRBD1 (5 bases). This CDR3 has 15 residues. Germline CDR1 SGHRS, CDR2 YFSETQ. V shed 4 bases and J shed 2 bases, with 16 bases lying between them. CDR3 DNA: TGCGCCAGCAGCGCCGACAGACCCCTCGCCTACGAGCAGTACGTC. Residues: CASSADRPLAYEQYV.

This clonotype was detected a few times. As DNA, the CDR3 is TGTGCCAGCAGCTTAAGTCCCGGGTTCGGGGGGGGCTTCAATGAGCAGTTCTTC. This encodes CASSLSPGFGGGFNEQFF. The rearrangement joins TRBV7-3 to TRBJ2-1, with 8 bases matching TRBD2. Germline V gene lookup returns CDR1 SGHTA and CDR2 FQGTGA. The CDR3 length is 18 residues. V dropped 1 base and J dropped 6; count of bases not matched to a gene: 14. The full variable domain, its missing parts supplied by reference TRBV7-3 and TRBJ2-1, is GAGVSQTPSNKVTEKGKYVELRCDPISGHTALYWYRQSLGQGPEFLIYFQGTGAADDSGLPNDRFFAVRPEGSVSTLKIQRTERGDSAVYLCASSLSPGFGGGFNEQFFGPGTRLTVL.

In this sample, this clonotype turned up a few times. The rearrangement uses TRBV4-1 and TRBJ2-1; a possible D gene is TRBD2 (5 bases). Germline CDR1 MGHRA, CDR2 YSYEKL. Deletions cut 4 bases from V and 12 bases from J, with 13 bases between. This CDR3 has 12 residues. Here the CDR3 DNA reads TGCGCCAGCAGCCCCGTCGGGGTTGGGCAGTTCTTC. Its translation: CASSPVGVGQFF.

This clonotype came up a few times. The chain uses TRBV7-9 and TRBJ2-3; 12 bases are shared with TRBD2. CDR3 length: 17 residues. Trimming cost V 5 bases and J 1 base; bases outside gene matches: 7. Germline V gives CDR1 SEHNR, CDR2 FQNEAQ (reference sequence). The CDR3 region has the DNA TGTGCCAGCAGCCCGACTGGACTAGCGGGGCGCACAGATACGCAGTATTTT. It yields the protein CASSPTGLAGRTDTQYF.

This clonotype was detected only a few times. This rearrangement joins TRBV7-2 to TRBJ2-3, with unresolved D. V lost 6 bases and J lost 2, with 9 bases in between. This CDR3 has 13 residues. Germline CDR1 SGHTA, CDR2 FQGNSA. CDR3 sequence (DNA): TGTGCCAGCAGGGGCAGGTTCACAGATACGCAGTATTTT. Encoded protein: CASRGRFTDTQYF.

This clonotype was counted a few times. The chain recombines TRBV7-2 with TRBJ2-2; 7 positions agree with TRBD1. After removal of 5 bases from V and 1 base from J, the junction contained 7 bases not matched to a gene. Germline CDR1 reads SGHTA; CDR2 reads FQGNSA. The CDR3 totals 16 residues. In DNA, the CDR3 is TGTGCCAGCAGCCTCACAGGGGTGTGGAACACCGGGGAGCTGTTTTTT. Translated, it gives CASSLTGVWNTGELFF.

V gene TRBV7-2 combines with J gene TRBJ2-4; D is ambiguous. Per the germline V gene, CDR1 is SGHTA and CDR2 is FQGNSA. Trimming pared 1 base from V and 2 bases from J, leaving 6 bases between. The CDR3 runs 14 residues. This chain's CDR3 is CASSLEQTKNIQYF. The CDR3 coding sequence is TGTGCCAGCAGCTTAGAACAGACCAAAAACATTCAGTACTTC.

This clonotype was detected a few times. CDR3 coding DNA: TGTGCCAGCAGTTATCGTGGGGGCGTAACCGGGGAGCTGTTTTTT. Amino acids: CASSYRGGVTGELFF. The chain uses TRBV12-3 or TRBV12-4 and TRBJ2-2, with a weak D call TRBD1 (6 bases). This CDR3 contains 15 residues. Trimming removed 4 bases from V and 5 bases from J, with 14 bases in between.

The gene calls are TRBV5-1 and TRBJ2-4; 8 bases map to TRBD1. The CDR3 covers 15 residues. J lost 9 bases, V lost 4 bases, and 12 bases had no gene match. CDR1 and CDR2 from the germline V gene are SGHRS and YFSETQ. CDR3 sequence reads: CASSLPDRGEVIQYF. Written as DNA, the CDR3 is TGCGCCAGCAGCCTTCCCGACAGGGGAGAGGTCATTCAGTACTTC. The full variable domain, rest sourced from reference TRBV5-1 and TRBJ2-4, is KAGVTQTPRYLIKTRGQQVTLSCSPISGHRSVSWYQQTPGQGLQFLFEYFSETQRNKGNFPGRFSGRQFSNSRSEMNVSTLELGDSALYLCASSLPDRGEVIQYFGAGTRLSVL.

The chain joins TRBV30 to TRBJ2-7; 11 bases are shared with TRBD1. This CDR3 region has 16 residues. Per the germline V gene, CDR1 is GTSNPN and CDR2 is SVGIG (reference sequence). Trimming removed 0 bases from V and 0 bases from J; junction bases left unmatched: 4. The CDR3, as DNA: TGTGCCTGGAGTGTAGTTGGACAGGGGGCCTCCTACGAGCAGTACTTC. This encodes CAWSVVGQGASYEQYF.

This clonotype was recorded many times. The gene calls are TRBV3-1 and TRBJ2-7, with a weak D call TRBD1 (6 bases). V was cut by 8 bases and J by 0 bases, with 11 bases left in between. Germline V CDR1 and CDR2: LGHDT, YNNKEL (reference sequence). This CDR3 comprises 13 residues. CDR3 in amino acids: CASGGQPSYEQYF. The CDR3 DNA reads as TGTGCCAGCGGGGGCCAACCCTCCTACGAGCAGTACTTC.

The genes are TRBV12-3 or TRBV12-4 and TRBJ1-2; D gene unclear. This CDR3 region has 12 residues. Between the trimmed V and J ends, which lost 2 bases and 7 bases, there was a span of 8 bases. The DNA for the CDR3 is TGTGCCAGCAGTTTAACGCCGGGTGGCTACACCTTC. This gives the protein CASSLTPGGYTF.

This clonotype was seen at least ten times. The chain uses TRBV7-2 and TRBJ2-7, with TRBD1 as a possible D gene (6 bases). CDR3 length: 14 residues. Trimming took off 0 bases at V and 2 bases at J, with 8 bases between the two ends. Germline V gene data show CDR1 as SGHTA and CDR2 as FQGNSA. CDR3 sequence (DNA): TGTGCCAGCAGCTTAGCGGCAGGGGCCTACGAGCAGTACGTC. Translating gives CASSLAAGAYEQYV.

The chain has TRBV7-2 and TRBJ1-3; TRBD1 aligns across 9 bases. The J segment lost 4 bases and the V segment lost 2 bases, leaving 9 bases of the junction unmatched. The CDR3 extends over 17 amino acids. The germline CDR1 and CDR2 sequences are SGHTA and FQGNSA. The CDR3 reads CASSLSSTGGRGNTIYF. The CDR3 DNA sequence: TGTGCCAGCAGCTTATCCTCGACAGGGGGACGGGGAAACACCATATATTTT.